The 8 T cell receptor beta chains below come from one sample, sequenced in a study of blood T cells in healthy people across ages. It was with a sample-barcoded 5' primer and a J-beta primer mix that a second PCR of roughly 7 to 12 cycles was run. MiXCR, applied by TCRdb to the 5' RACE reads, yields one record per CDR3 protein. Of about 1.6 million distinct CDR3 sequences listed, roughly 30% are singletons. The sequenced sample was blood. The receptor source for this set is a woman in her thirties in good health.

The sample holds many counts of this clonotype. The junction does not match germline at one end; this may be a read error. The rearrangement uses TRBV3-1 and TRBJ2-3, with unresolved D. Per germline, CDR1 LGHDT and CDR2 YNNKEL (reference sequence). The CDR3 is 12 amino acids. CDR3 region: CASSQVQDTQYF. Written as DNA, the CDR3 is TGCGCCAGCAGCCAAGTTCAAGATACGCAGTATTTT.

This clonotype was counted ten times or more. The genes are TRBV27 and TRBJ2-3; D gene ambiguous. The length of the CDR3 is 15 residues. V lost 2 bases to trimming and J lost 1 base, with 10 bases between them. Germline V gives CDR1 MNHEY, CDR2 SMNVEV (reference sequence). The CDR3 is CASSLMGLGTDTQYF. In DNA, the CDR3 is TGTGCCAGCAGTTTAATGGGTCTGGGCACAGATACGCAGTATTTT.

V usage is TRBV30 and J usage is TRBJ1-5; D is undetermined. Germline V gene data show CDR1 as GTSNPN and CDR2 as SVGIG (reference sequence). The V end was cut by 4 bases, the J end by 5 bases, with 12 bases between. CDR3 length: 13 amino acids. The CDR3 DNA follows: TGTGCCTGGACTGTCGACCCGGATCAGCCCCAGCATTTT. This sequence encodes CAWTVDPDQPQHF.

As concerns this clonotype: A much larger clone differs by one base, so this may be a read error. This chain links TRBV20-1 with TRBJ1-1; unclear D gene. The CDR3 covers 15 residues. The germline V gene encodes CDR1 DFQATT and CDR2 SNEGSKA (reference sequence). The CDR3 spells CSVRVVDGGNTEAFF. The DNA of the CDR3 is TGCAGTGTTAGAGTTGTGGACGGAGGGAACACTGAAGCTTTCTTT.

CDR3 bases: TGTGCCAGCAGCGCGGGACAGAGGATGGGTGGCTACACCTTC. Amino acid sequence: CASSAGQRMGGYTF. The V and J genes are TRBV6-6 and TRBJ1-2; 7 nucleotides agree with TRBD1. Germline lookup yields CDR1 MNHNY and CDR2 SVGAGI (reference sequence). V lost 6 bases to trimming and J lost 7 bases; unmatched junction nucleotides: 11. This CDR3 is 14 amino acids long.

This clonotype was observed a handful of times. The V gene is TRBV20-1, the J gene TRBJ2-5; D gene ambiguous. Trimming shortened V by 6 bases and J by 2 bases, and 10 bases separated the two germline ends. Germline loops: CDR1 DFQATT, CDR2 SNEGSKA (reference sequence). This CDR3 is 12 amino acids long. CDR3 in DNA: TGCAGTGCCCAGGTCCGACAAGAGACCCAGTACTTC. Translated: CSAQVRQETQYF.

This clonotype was seen a few times. The CDR3 reads CSARVGGAYNQPQHF. CDR3 coding DNA: TGCAGTGCTAGAGTCGGAGGGGCATACAATCAGCCCCAGCATTTT. This chain links TRBV20-1 with TRBJ1-5, with TRBD1 as a possible D gene (5 bases). V lost 1 base to trimming and J lost 3 bases, with 13 bases between them. The CDR3 has 15 amino acids. The germline V gene has CDR1 DFQATT and CDR2 SNEGSKA (reference sequence).

This clonotype was found many times. The V call is TRBV5-1, the J call TRBJ2-1; D gene uncertain. Germline V gives CDR1 SGHRS, CDR2 YFSETQ. This CDR3 comprises 14 residues. V was trimmed by 0 bases and J by 8 bases, leaving 12 bases between them. The CDR3: CASSLVNPTDEQFF. The CDR3 coding sequence is TGCGCCAGCAGCTTGGTAAATCCAACGGATGAGCAGTTCTTC.